This T cell receptor (beta chain) was identified in a study of blood T cell repertoires in COVID-19. Study-wide background: Both acute and convalescent COVID-19 samples were obtained from the United States, Italy and Spain. The analysed material was cDNA or gDNA that came from T cells, B-cell-depleted T cells, or PBMCs.

Trimming left V 4 bases short and J 0 bases short, with 12 bases between. This CDR3 has 15 residues. CDR1 and CDR2 (germline): LGHNA, YNFKEQ. The authors' processing: Reference gene primer amplification in the assay estimated nucleated cell counts. Using immunoSEQ multiplex PCR, the repertoire was profiled, and TCRdb retains in-frame clones only, with some absent. V, J and clone size were drawn from that table, and D and trimming were deduced from the DNA. The sample contains 250,000 to 400,000 clones, around 86% of which appear only once. Sequenced input: peripheral blood. The rearrangement uses TRBV4-2 and TRBJ1-2; weak D call: TRBD1 (6 bases). This clonotype was sampled from a man aged 45-65 years with active or convalescent COVID-19. Here the CDR3 reads CASSPTDRPNYGYTF. The CDR3 DNA sequence: TGTGCCAGCAGCCCAACCGACAGGCCTAACTATGGCTACACCTTC.